The rows below give T cell receptor beta chains drawn from one sample of a study of cytomegalovirus exposure and HLA in healthy donors. Measured with immunoSEQ multiplex PCR; TCRdb has only the in-frame clones, and not every one. The sample records roughly 260,000 clones, around nine tenths being singletons. Sequencing was carried out using PBMCs. These receptors were obtained from a man aged 18 to 30 in good health and CMV-seronegative. Both conserved end residues are part of each CDR3. A row's size may be missing; if present it is once, few, many or a size class.

V gene	clone size	J gene	CDR3 protein
TRBV29-1	NA	TRBJ1-1	CSVESQADEAFF
TRBV20-1	NA	TRBJ2-5	CSRGGPKTQYF
TRBV4-1	once	TRBJ1-5	CASSQGGFNQPQHF
TRBV29-1	NA	TRBJ2-5	CSVAPRETQYF
TRBV19	NA	TRBJ2-7	CASKDRPGGEDEQYF
TRBV4-3	NA	TRBJ2-7	CASSHGHGEVYEQYF
TRBV18	NA	TRBJ2-7	CASSSGALSSYEQYF
TRBV6-5	NA	TRBJ2-7	CASSYSSGEYSYEQYF
TRBV5-4	NA	TRBJ2-7	CASSWSGSYEQYF
TRBV10-2	NA	TRBJ2-6	CASSELGASGANVLTF
TRBV5-1	NA	TRBJ2-2	CASSSGTGATGELFF
TRBV6-5	NA	TRBJ2-1	CASSPLRRVEQFF
TRBV6-6	NA	TRBJ2-1	CASSYSPGNEQFF
TRBV6-1	NA	TRBJ2-1	CASSPLAGEGNEQFF
TRBV7-8	once	TRBJ2-6	CASSSYRERVRGANVLTF
TRBV10-1	NA	TRBJ2-3	CASSPTKSGGAHTQYF
TRBV30	NA	TRBJ2-7	CAFDNKPGQPSYEQYF
TRBV4-1	once	TRBJ1-2	CASRGGDYGYTF
TRBV7-9	NA	TRBJ2-1	CASSAGGSSYNEQFF
TRBV27	NA	TRBJ2-7	CASGAGTNYEQYF
TRBV9	NA	TRBJ1-6	CASSVGASPVYNSPLHF
TRBV7-2	NA	TRBJ2-5	CASSLGNLGGGPWETQYF
TRBV25-1	NA	TRBJ1-1	CASNSQGARDTEAFF
TRBV18	NA	TRBJ2-2	CASSSAGTAYTNTGELFF
TRBV6-5	NA	TRBJ2-2	CASSYRQGIPGELFF
TRBV19	few	TRBJ2-7	CASSTTALNEQYF
TRBV4-3	NA	TRBJ1-6	CASSRGQSNSPLHF
TRBV2	once	TRBJ2-2	CASSEMGGRNTGELFF
TRBV6-1	NA	TRBJ2-1	CASSVNRGEQFF
TRBV6-5	NA	TRBJ2-5	CASSYSIGTGLETQYF
TRBV7-4	NA	TRBJ2-2	CASSSGTSGRDGELFF
TRBV21-1	NA	TRBJ1-2	CASSLAGTGRNYGYTF
TRBV19	NA	TRBJ2-1	CASSIEAGFSYNEQFF
TRBV5-1	NA	TRBJ1-1	CASSLAAGMNTEAFF
TRBV9	few	TRBJ2-7	CASTPGSNSYEQYF
TRBV4-3	NA	TRBJ1-2	CASSRGTGIYGYTF
TRBV29-1	NA	TRBJ2-7	CSAAGAREQYF
TRBV6-5	NA	TRBJ2-7	CASSYSTNYEQYF
TRBV14	NA	TRBJ2-7	CASSYRDRIFQYF
TRBV5-1	NA	TRBJ1-4	CASSPDRGGEKLFF
TRBV29-1	once	TRBJ2-7	CSVTGTSGKSYEQYF
TRBV18	NA	TRBJ1-1	CASSPGQGEAFF
TRBV29-1	NA	TRBJ1-1	CSVEDSGTITFF
TRBV4-2	NA	TRBJ2-1	CASSQVPSSTNEQFF
TRBV7-8	NA	TRBJ1-2	CASSSPGYRSGYTF
TRBV6-1	NA	TRBJ1-4	CASRPRQGASEKLFF
TRBV5-1	NA	TRBJ2-7	CASSPFGEGAAKEQYF
TRBV14	NA	TRBJ1-6	CASSQIGAYNSPLHF
TRBV27	NA	TRBJ2-7	CASSSRGRLYF
TRBV27	once	NA	CASSYASGTGRHEQYF
TRBV28	once	TRBJ2-1	CASNRRGGYNEQFF
TRBV29-1	NA	TRBJ1-1	CSLGSMNTEAFF
TRBV30	NA	TRBJ2-1	CAWLTGLANNEQFF
TRBV6-1	NA	TRBJ2-7	CASSPEGRIEYF
TRBV4-2	NA	TRBJ1-6	CASSQGRGYSPLHF
TRBV4-1	NA	TRBJ2-3	CASSQVSGRDTQYF
TRBV30	once	TRBJ1-5	CAWSPGINQPQHF